A single sample is the source of the 6 T cell receptor beta chains below, sequenced in a study of molecular identifiers for immune sequencing clone quantification. TCRdb analysed the PCR reads with MiXCR anew, one entry per CDR3 protein. This sample has a few hundred thousand distinct CDR3 sequences, with 24% found just once. Sequencing was performed on naive CD8+ T cells from blood, with Jurkat cell RNA spiked in. Subset in this sample: FACS-sorted CD8+CD4-CCR7+CD45RA+ naive T cells. Receptors originate from a human donor in good health. Some libraries in this study had Jurkat cell RNA spiked in.

This clonotype has a count of ten or more. This chain uses TRBV6-6 with TRBJ2-7; D not certain. This CDR3 is 15 amino acids long. Germline V gene lookup returns CDR1 MNHNY and CDR2 SVGAGI (reference sequence). Deletions cut 0 bases from V and 0 bases from J, with 9 bases between. The CDR3 loop reads CASSYSKYPSYEQYF. The CDR3, as DNA: TGTGCCAGCAGTTACTCGAAGTATCCCTCCTACGAGCAGTACTTC.

This clonotype was detected many times. This chain links TRBV11-2 with TRBJ2-1, with 8 bases that match TRBD2. The CDR3 has 15 residues. Germline V gene lookup returns CDR1 SGHAT and CDR2 FQNNGV. Trimming cost V 1 base and J 5 bases; bases outside gene matches: 4. CDR3 sequence reads: CASSLGTSSHNEQFF. The CDR3 region has the DNA TGTGCCAGCAGCTTAGGGACTAGCAGCCACAATGAGCAGTTCTTC.

This clonotype was seen just once. The genes are TRBV7-9 and TRBJ1-1; a possible D gene is TRBD1 (6 bases). This CDR3 comprises 14 residues. Trimming cost V 6 bases and J 10 bases, with 21 bases left between them. The germline V gene encodes CDR1 SEHNR and CDR2 FQNEAQ (reference sequence). The CDR3 sequence is CASRLVTGRAGAFF. The CDR3 DNA reads TGTGCCAGCAGACTCGTTACAGGGAGGGCTGGAGCTTTCTTT.

The chain joins TRBV9 to TRBJ1-5; D perhaps matches TRBD1 (6 bases). Germline V gives CDR1 SGDLS, CDR2 YYNGEE. The CDR3 covers 14 residues. V gave up 0 bases and J gave up 7 bases, with 11 bases separating them. Written as DNA, the CDR3 is TGTGCCAGCAGCGTAGCGGGGGCTGGGCAGCCCCAGCATTTT. Translating gives CASSVAGAGQPQHF.

The chain employs TRBV25-1 and TRBJ2-4; 7 bases agree with TRBD2. Germline CDR1 reads MGHDK; CDR2 reads SYGVNS. CDR3 length: 17 amino acids. The ends lost 3 bases at V and 0 bases at J; junction bases unmatched: 8. The CDR3, as DNA: TGTGCCAGCAGTGACGGGGGGAGTCTAGTAGCCAAAAACATTCAGTACTTC. Protein product: CASSDGGSLVAKNIQYF.

A remark on this clonotype: The germline gene is not matched at one end of the junction; a read error may be the cause. The chain links TRBV7-2 to TRBJ2-7; no clear D gene. Per germline, CDR1 SGHTA and CDR2 FQGNSA. This CDR3 comprises 15 residues. The CDR3 loop is CASSLGRPRTYQQYF. The CDR3 DNA reads as TGTGCCAGCAGCTTAGGGCGGCCTCGGACCTACCAGCAGTACTTC.